A selection of T cell receptor beta chains follows, all from one sample in a study of blood T cell repertoires in COVID-19. The assay was immunoSEQ multiplex PCR, and TCRdb's table has in-frame clones only and misses some. The repertoire holds under 250,000 clones, with 65% to 85% as singletons. The source material was peripheral blood. The receptors come from a woman aged 25 to 45 who had recovered from COVID-19. Both conserved end residues are part of each CDR3. A D gene is named only where the DNA matches it firmly. A clone size is listed for some rows: how often the clone was seen (once, few, many), or a class if it is expanded.

cdr3_aa: CATSRARLAGEETQYF
cdr3_nt: TGTGCCACCAGCAGGGCCCGACTAGCGGGAGAAGAGACCCAGTACTTC
clone_size: .
d_call: TRBD2
v_call: TRBV15
j_call: TRBJ2-5

cdr3_aa: CASSPPAASGKYF
cdr3_nt: TGTGCCAGCAGTCCACCGGCGGCTAGCGGAAAGTACTTC
clone_size: .
d_call: TRBD2
v_call: TRBV28
j_call: TRBJ2-5

cdr3_aa: CAISPGVSYEQYF
cdr3_nt: TGTGCCATCAGTCCAGGGGTGAGCTACGAGCAGTACTTC
clone_size: .
d_call: .
v_call: TRBV10-3
j_call: TRBJ2-7

cdr3_aa: CASSLTGTTNTEAFF
cdr3_nt: TGTGCCAGCAGCTTGACCGGGACAACGAACACTGAAGCTTTCTTT
clone_size: .
d_call: .
v_call: TRBV7-3
j_call: TRBJ1-1

cdr3_aa: CASSLVAGGQEQYF
cdr3_nt: TGTGCCAGCAGCTTAGTCGCGGGAGGGCAAGAGCAGTACTTC
clone_size: once
d_call: TRBD2
v_call: TRBV7-9
j_call: TRBJ2-7

cdr3_aa: CASSVGANSNQPQHF
cdr3_nt: TGTGCCAGCAGCGTAGGGGCAAACAGCAATCAGCCCCAGCATTTT
clone_size: .
d_call: .
v_call: TRBV9
j_call: TRBJ1-5

cdr3_aa: CAWSPGLAGETQYF
cdr3_nt: TGTGCCTGGAGTCCAGGACTAGCAGGGGAGACCCAGTACTTC
clone_size: .
d_call: TRBD2
v_call: TRBV30
j_call: TRBJ2-5

cdr3_aa: CAWSGQTASLVEQYF
cdr3_nt: TGTGCCTGGAGTGGACAGACAGCTTCTTTGGTCGAGCAGTACTTC
clone_size: .
d_call: .
v_call: TRBV30
j_call: TRBJ2-7

cdr3_aa: CASKRTGGRLSNQPQHF
cdr3_nt: TGTGCCAGTAAGAGGACAGGGGGACGCTTAAGCAATCAGCCCCAGCATTTT
clone_size: .
d_call: TRBD1
v_call: TRBV19
j_call: TRBJ1-5

cdr3_aa: CASSPGQGGQPQHF
cdr3_nt: TGTGCCAGTAGTCCGGGACAAGGAGGTCAGCCCCAGCATTTT
clone_size: .
d_call: .
v_call: TRBV19
j_call: TRBJ1-5

cdr3_aa: CASTRTSGSETQYF
cdr3_nt: TGTGCCAGCACCCGGACTAGCGGGAGCGAGACCCAGTACTTC
clone_size: .
d_call: TRBD2
v_call: TRBV11-2
j_call: TRBJ2-5

cdr3_aa: CASSEGMRNTEAFF
cdr3_nt: TGTGCCAGCAGTGAAGGCATGAGAAACACTGAAGCTTTCTTT
clone_size: once
d_call: .
v_call: TRBV6-1
j_call: TRBJ1-1

cdr3_aa: CASSQGWRETQYF
cdr3_nt: TGTGCCAGCAGCCAAGGTTGGAGGGAGACCCAGTACTTC
clone_size: .
d_call: .
v_call: TRBV3-1/TRBV3-2
j_call: TRBJ2-5

cdr3_aa: CASSPQRGISSALHF
cdr3_nt: TGTGCCAGCTCACCTCAGAGAGGAATAAGTTCTGCCCTCCACTTT
clone_size: .
d_call: .
v_call: TRBV18
j_call: TRBJ1-6

cdr3_aa: CASSHRTANTEAFF
cdr3_nt: TGCGCCAGCAGCCACCGAACAGCGAACACTGAAGCTTTCTTT
clone_size: .
d_call: .
v_call: TRBV4-1
j_call: TRBJ1-1

cdr3_aa: CASSESGGVETQYF
cdr3_nt: TGCGCCAGCAGTGAGTCGGGAGGGGTGGAGACCCAGTACTTC
clone_size: once
d_call: TRBD2
v_call: TRBV10-1
j_call: TRBJ2-5

cdr3_aa: CASSKGARTGVNQPQHF
cdr3_nt: TGTGCCAGCAGCAAAGGGGCCCGGACAGGGGTAAATCAGCCCCAGCATTTT
clone_size: .
d_call: .
v_call: TRBV21-1
j_call: TRBJ1-5

cdr3_aa: CASSGGQGNIQYF
cdr3_nt: TGTGCCAGTAGTGGGGGACAGGGGAACATTCAGTACTTC
clone_size: .
d_call: TRBD1
v_call: TRBV19
j_call: TRBJ2-4

cdr3_aa: CAWSAERVQPQHF
cdr3_nt: TGTGCCTGGAGTGCAGAGAGGGTTCAGCCCCAGCATTTT
clone_size: .
d_call: .
v_call: TRBV30
j_call: TRBJ1-5

cdr3_aa: CASTGLAGAITDTQYF
cdr3_nt: TGTGCCAGCACCGGACTAGCGGGAGCAATAACAGATACGCAGTATTTT
clone_size: .
d_call: TRBD2
v_call: TRBV27
j_call: TRBJ2-3

cdr3_aa: CASSLGRQAGSYEQYF
cdr3_nt: TGTGCCAGCAGCTTAGGCCGGCAAGCGGGGTCCTACGAGCAGTACTTC
clone_size: .
d_call: TRBD2
v_call: TRBV13
j_call: TRBJ2-7

cdr3_aa: CASMGSGAYNEQFF
cdr3_nt: TGTGCCAGCATGGGCAGCGGCGCCTACAATGAGCAGTTCTTC
clone_size: .
d_call: .
v_call: TRBV25-1
j_call: TRBJ2-1

cdr3_aa: CASRTSGTTGELFF
cdr3_nt: TGTGCCAGCCGGACTAGCGGCACCACCGGGGAGCTGTTTTTT
clone_size: .
d_call: TRBD2
v_call: TRBV2
j_call: TRBJ2-2

cdr3_aa: CASSLELAGPGTQYF
cdr3_nt: TGCGCCAGCAGCTTGGAGCTAGCGGGGCCAGGGACCCAGTACTTC
clone_size: .
d_call: TRBD2
v_call: TRBV5-1
j_call: TRBJ2-5

cdr3_aa: CASTEGGGGEQFF
cdr3_nt: TGTGCCAGCACTGAGGGGGGAGGGGGTGAGCAGTTCTTC
clone_size: .
d_call: .
v_call: TRBV27
j_call: TRBJ2-1

cdr3_aa: CASSLVIAGGQETQYF
cdr3_nt: TGTGCCAGCAGCCTCGTGATAGCGGGAGGCCAAGAGACCCAGTACTTC
clone_size: .
d_call: TRBD2
v_call: TRBV5-4
j_call: TRBJ2-5

cdr3_aa: CASRRDNYGEKSIF
cdr3_nt: TGTGCCAGCAGGAGGGACAATTATGGGGAAAAGTCGATCTTT
clone_size: .
d_call: .
v_call: TRBV6-5
j_call: TRBJ1-1

cdr3_aa: CASSIDSVGRLGYTF
cdr3_nt: TGTGCCAGTAGTATAGATAGCGTAGGGCGCCTCGGCTACACCTTC
clone_size: once
d_call: .
v_call: TRBV19
j_call: TRBJ1-2

cdr3_aa: CASSYRGRVYNEQFF
cdr3_nt: TGTGCCAGCAGCTACAGGGGGCGCGTCTACAATGAGCAGTTCTTC
clone_size: .
d_call: TRBD1
v_call: TRBV7-9
j_call: TRBJ2-1

cdr3_aa: CSVSETGNEKLFF
cdr3_nt: TGCAGCGTTTCCGAGACAGGGAATGAAAAACTGTTTTTT
clone_size: .
d_call: TRBD1
v_call: TRBV29-1
j_call: TRBJ1-4

cdr3_aa: CASSQSGFEKLFF
cdr3_nt: TGTGCCAGCAGCCAATCAGGGTTTGAAAAACTGTTTTTT
clone_size: .
d_call: .
v_call: TRBV3-1/TRBV3-2
j_call: TRBJ1-4

cdr3_aa: CASSITSKYNEQFF
cdr3_nt: TGTGCCAGTAGTATAACTAGTAAGTACAATGAGCAGTTCTTC
clone_size: .
d_call: .
v_call: TRBV19
j_call: TRBJ2-1

cdr3_aa: CASSLRTDYGYTF
cdr3_nt: TGTGCCAGCAGCTTGAGAACAGACTATGGCTACACCTTC
clone_size: .
d_call: .
v_call: TRBV11-1
j_call: TRBJ1-2

cdr3_aa: CASSPGWEKLFF
cdr3_nt: TGTGCCAGCAGTCCCGGTTGGGAAAAACTGTTTTTT
clone_size: .
d_call: .
v_call: TRBV5-5
j_call: TRBJ1-4

cdr3_aa: CASSLAGQGENTEYF
cdr3_nt: TGTGCCAGCAGCTTAGCAGGACAGGGCGAAAACACTGAATATTTT
clone_size: .
d_call: TRBD1
v_call: TRBV13
j_call: TRBJ1-3

cdr3_aa: CASSSPSGRFNEQYF
cdr3_nt: TGTGCCAGCAGTTCCCCTAGCGGGAGATTCAACGAGCAGTACTTC
clone_size: .
d_call: TRBD2
v_call: TRBV28
j_call: TRBJ2-7

cdr3_aa: CASSVGGYGYTF
cdr3_nt: TGTGCCAGCAGCGTAGGCGGCTATGGCTACACCTTC
clone_size: .
d_call: .
v_call: TRBV9
j_call: TRBJ1-2

cdr3_aa: CASSPSGRAHYEQYF
cdr3_nt: TGTGCCAGCAGCCCTAGCGGGAGGGCGCACTACGAGCAGTACTTC
clone_size: .
d_call: TRBD2
v_call: TRBV9
j_call: TRBJ2-7

cdr3_aa: CASSFNGASGYNEQFF
cdr3_nt: TGTGCCAGCAGCTTCAATGGGGCTAGCGGCTACAATGAGCAGTTCTTC
clone_size: .
d_call: TRBD2
v_call: TRBV7-9
j_call: TRBJ2-1

cdr3_aa: CASSLSVSGYNEQFF
cdr3_nt: TGCGCCAGCAGCCTTAGCGTAAGCGGATACAATGAGCAGTTCTTC
clone_size: .
d_call: .
v_call: TRBV10-1
j_call: TRBJ2-1

cdr3_aa: CAIGQGNEQYF
cdr3_nt: TGTGCCATTGGACAGGGTAACGAGCAGTACTTC
clone_size: .
d_call: TRBD1
v_call: TRBV6-5
j_call: TRBJ2-7

cdr3_aa: CASSQDLRGLGDYEQYF
cdr3_nt: TGCGCCAGCAGCCAAGATCTTCGAGGGCTAGGCGACTACGAGCAGTACTTC
clone_size: .
d_call: .
v_call: TRBV4-1
j_call: TRBJ2-7

cdr3_aa: CASSQALLPRSDEQFF
cdr3_nt: TGCGCCAGCAGCCAAGCGCTCCTACCCCGGTCGGATGAGCAGTTCTTC
clone_size: .
d_call: .
v_call: TRBV4-1
j_call: TRBJ2-1

cdr3_aa: CASTRQGALTDTQYF
cdr3_nt: TGTGCCAGCACCAGACAGGGGGCCCTCACAGATACGCAGTATTTT
clone_size: once
d_call: TRBD1
v_call: TRBV3-1/TRBV3-2
j_call: TRBJ2-3

cdr3_aa: CASSLGHPHEQYF
cdr3_nt: TGTGCCAGCAGTTTAGGACACCCTCACGAGCAGTACTTC
clone_size: .
d_call: .
v_call: TRBV28
j_call: TRBJ2-7

cdr3_aa: CASSPRPALAGVSYEQYF
cdr3_nt: TGTGCCAGCTCACCACGCCCAGCATTAGCGGGGGTATCCTACGAGCAGTACTTC
clone_size: .
d_call: TRBD2
v_call: TRBV18
j_call: TRBJ2-7

cdr3_aa: CASSPRQGQETQYF
cdr3_nt: TGTGCCAGCAGCCCGAGGCAGGGGCAAGAGACCCAGTACTTC
clone_size: .
d_call: .
v_call: TRBV11-2
j_call: TRBJ2-5

cdr3_aa: CASSDRGGIYNEQFF
cdr3_nt: TGCGCCAGCAGTGACCGGGGGGGGATCTACAATGAGCAGTTCTTC
clone_size: .
d_call: TRBD2
v_call: TRBV10-1
j_call: TRBJ2-1

cdr3_aa: CASGGRRTDTQYF
cdr3_nt: TGTGCTAGTGGGGGCCGACGCACAGATACGCAGTATTTT
clone_size: few
d_call: .
v_call: TRBV12-5
j_call: TRBJ2-3

cdr3_aa: CASTLGGTGGDEQFF
cdr3_nt: TGTGCCAGCACCTTAGGTGGGACAGGGGGCGATGAGCAGTTCTTC
clone_size: once
d_call: TRBD1
v_call: TRBV5-6
j_call: TRBJ2-1

cdr3_aa: CASSEPAGNTIYF
cdr3_nt: TGCGCCAGCAGTGAGCCGGCTGGAAACACCATATATTTT
clone_size: .
d_call: .
v_call: TRBV10-2
j_call: TRBJ1-3

cdr3_aa: CASSWGDSNNEQFF
cdr3_nt: TGTGCCAGCAGTTGGGGGGACAGCAACAATGAGCAGTTCTTC
clone_size: .
d_call: .
v_call: TRBV6-5
j_call: TRBJ2-1

cdr3_aa: CASRTSGRTYEQYF
cdr3_nt: TGTGCCAGTAGGACTAGCGGGAGAACCTACGAGCAGTACTTC
clone_size: .
d_call: TRBD2
v_call: TRBV19
j_call: TRBJ2-7

cdr3_aa: CASSVGTSGSSEQFF
cdr3_nt: TGTGCCAGCAGCGTCGGGACTAGCGGGAGCAGTGAGCAGTTCTTC
clone_size: .
d_call: TRBD2
v_call: TRBV9
j_call: TRBJ2-1

cdr3_aa: CATSRPGGGTDTQYF
cdr3_nt: TGTGCCACCAGCAGACCAGGAGGGGGCACAGATACGCAGTATTTT
clone_size: .
d_call: .
v_call: TRBV15
j_call: TRBJ2-3